Below are 10 T cell receptor beta chains sequenced from a single sample in a study of T cells in localized non-small cell lung cancer. This table comes from immunoSEQ multiplex PCR, and its TCRdb copy is limited to in-frame clones, with some not included. The sample holds about 2,300 clones, 20% to 30% seen once. The sequences come from lung tumor tissue, collected before any cancer treatment. These receptors were collected from a woman between 35 and 75 years old with stage I squamous cell lung carcinoma.

This clone was seen only a few times. This chain joins TRBV6-8 and TRBJ1-2; D unclear. The CDR3 runs to 16 residues. CDR1 MNHGY and CDR2 SAAAGT come from the germline V gene. With 2 bases removed from V and 2 bases from J, the gap between germline ends came to 15 bases. Here the CDR3 reads CASSYAIGRRNYGYTF. The DNA of the CDR3 is TGTGCCAGCAGTTACGCGATTGGCAGAAGAAACTATGGCTACACCTTC.

The chain couples TRBV6-8 to TRBJ1-4; D gene uncertain. V lost 5 bases, J lost 2 bases, and 9 bases lay in between. The CDR3 spans 14 residues. Germline V CDR1 and CDR2: MNHGY, SAAAGT. The DNA of the CDR3 is TGTGCCAGCAGTCTCCGGGCTACTAATGAAAAACTGTTTTTT. Residues: CASSLRATNEKLFF.

V is TRBV27 and J is TRBJ1-5, with TRBD1 as a possible D gene (6 bases). From germline, CDR1 is MNHEY and CDR2 SMNVEV (reference sequence). The CDR3 has 13 residues. Trimming removed 6 bases at V and 5 bases at J, with 11 bases between. The CDR3 nucleotides read TGTGCCAGCAGCCTACAGGGATATCAGCCCCAGCATTTT. Its protein is CASSLQGYQPQHF.

This clone qualifies as medium-sized. The chain is built from TRBV6-8 and TRBJ1-2, with 8 nucleotides matching TRBD1. Germline CDR1 MNHGY, CDR2 SAAAGT. This CDR3 has 14 amino acids. V trimming: 5 bases; J trimming: 4 bases; junction bases outside the gene matches: 6. The CDR3 protein is CASSEGTGLYGYTF. CDR3 bases: TGTGCCAGCAGTGAGGGGACAGGACTCTATGGCTACACCTTC.

This clone was recorded a few times. The rearrangement links TRBV30 to TRBJ2-7; 7 nucleotides align to TRBD2. There are 13 residues in the CDR3. The germline CDR1 and CDR2 sequences are GTSNPN and SVGIG (reference sequence). V gave up 5 bases and J gave up 0 bases; unmatched junction bases: 4. The CDR3 loop reads CAWSGTNSYEQYF. CDR3 DNA: TGTGCCTGGTCCGGGACTAACTCCTACGAGCAGTACTTC. The full variable domain, in which reference TRBV30 and TRBJ2-7 provide the parts outside the CDR3, is SQTIHQWPATLVQPVGSPLSLECTVEGTSNPNLYWYRQAAGRGLQLLFYSVGIGQISSEVPQNLSASRPQDRQFILSSKKLLLSDSGFYLCAWSGTNSYEQYFGPGTRLTVT.

The V call is TRBV25-1, the J call TRBJ2-7, with 7 bases aligning to TRBD1. The CDR3 consists of 13 residues. The germline V gene encodes CDR1 MGHDK and CDR2 SYGVNS. The V gene end was trimmed by 8 bases and the J gene end by 7 bases; junction bases not matched to a gene: 11. Here the CDR3 reads CASQRTGAGEQYF. CDR3 coding DNA: TGTGCCAGCCAACGGACAGGTGCGGGTGAGCAGTACTTC.

This chain links TRBV6-8 with TRBJ2-2, with 7 bases fitting TRBD1. This CDR3 region has 15 residues. Unmatched junction bases numbered 4, after V lost 6 bases and J lost 0 bases. The V gene's germline CDR1 is MNHGY and CDR2 SAAAGT. The CDR3 reads CASSVQGTNTGELFF. The CDR3 bases are TGTGCCAGCAGCGTACAGGGGACGAACACCGGGGAGCTGTTTTTT.

This clone counts as large. V gene TRBV11-3 combines with J gene TRBJ2-2; 12 nucleotides line up with TRBD2. The J segment lost 1 base and the V segment lost 5 bases, leaving 8 bases of the junction unmatched. Germline CDR1 and CDR2: SGHNT and YENEEA. This CDR3 is 18 amino acids long. The CDR3 nucleotides read TGTGCCAGCAGCGGACAGACTAGCGGGAGATGGAACACCGGGGAGCTGTTTTTT. As protein: CASSGQTSGRWNTGELFF.

V gene TRBV4-1 combines with J gene TRBJ2-2; D tentatively reads TRBD1 or TRBD2 (5 bases each). Germline CDR1 reads MGHRA; CDR2 reads YSYEKL. The V gene lost 0 bases and the J gene lost 6 bases, with 11 bases spanning the gap. The CDR3 is 15 residues long. The CDR3 spells CASSQENRRSGELFF. The CDR3 DNA reads as TGCGCCAGCAGCCAAGAAAACAGGAGGTCCGGGGAGCTGTTTTTT.

This clone showed up just a few times. V gene TRBV6-8 combines with J gene TRBJ2-1; the match to TRBD1 covers 8 bases. V gave up 4 bases and J gave up 4 bases; unmatched junction bases: 6. Germline CDR1 and CDR2: MNHGY and SAAAGT. The CDR3 is made up of 15 amino acids. DNA for the CDR3: TGTGCCAGCAGTTTGACAGGGGACGGATACAATGAGCAGTTCTTC. Translating it yields CASSLTGDGYNEQFF.